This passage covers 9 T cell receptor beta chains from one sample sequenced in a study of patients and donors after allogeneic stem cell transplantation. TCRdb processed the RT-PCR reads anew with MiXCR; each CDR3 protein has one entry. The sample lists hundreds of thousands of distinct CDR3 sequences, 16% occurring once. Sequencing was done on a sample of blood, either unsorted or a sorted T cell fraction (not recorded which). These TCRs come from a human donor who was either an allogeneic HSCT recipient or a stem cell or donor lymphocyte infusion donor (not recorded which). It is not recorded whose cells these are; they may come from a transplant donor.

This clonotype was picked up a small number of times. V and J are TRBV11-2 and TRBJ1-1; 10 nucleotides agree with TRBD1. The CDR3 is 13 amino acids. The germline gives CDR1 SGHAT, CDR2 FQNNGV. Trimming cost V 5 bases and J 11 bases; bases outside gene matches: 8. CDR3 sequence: CASSAGTGADAFF. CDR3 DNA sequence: TGTGCCAGCAGCGCGGGGACAGGGGCGGATGCTTTCTTT.

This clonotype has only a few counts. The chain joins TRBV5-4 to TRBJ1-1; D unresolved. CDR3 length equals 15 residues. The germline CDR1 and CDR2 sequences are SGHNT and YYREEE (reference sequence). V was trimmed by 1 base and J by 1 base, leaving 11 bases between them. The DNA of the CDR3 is TGTGCCAGCAGCTTGAGCGTGAGGCAGAACACTGAAGCTTTCTTT. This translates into CASSLSVRQNTEAFF.

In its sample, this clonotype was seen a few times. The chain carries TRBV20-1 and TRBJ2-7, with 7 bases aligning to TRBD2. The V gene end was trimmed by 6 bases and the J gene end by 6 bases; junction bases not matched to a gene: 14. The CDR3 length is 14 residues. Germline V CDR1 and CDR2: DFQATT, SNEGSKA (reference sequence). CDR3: CSARAGTTRLEQYF. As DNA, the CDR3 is TGCAGTGCCCGAGCCGGGACTACACGCCTCGAGCAGTACTTC.

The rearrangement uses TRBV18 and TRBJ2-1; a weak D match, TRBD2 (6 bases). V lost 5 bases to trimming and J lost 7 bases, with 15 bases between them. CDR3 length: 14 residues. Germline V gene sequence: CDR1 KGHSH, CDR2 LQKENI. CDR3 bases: TGTGCCAGCTCAGGGGACGGGAGAGTGAATGAGCAGTTCTTC. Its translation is CASSGDGRVNEQFF.

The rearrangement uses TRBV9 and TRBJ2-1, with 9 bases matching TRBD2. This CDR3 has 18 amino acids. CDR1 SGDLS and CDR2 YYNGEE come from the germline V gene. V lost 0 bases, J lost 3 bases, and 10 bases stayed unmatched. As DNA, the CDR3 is TGTGCCAGCAGCGTAGCTACCGAGCGGGGGGCATACTACAATGAGCAGTTCTTC. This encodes CASSVATERGAYYNEQFF.

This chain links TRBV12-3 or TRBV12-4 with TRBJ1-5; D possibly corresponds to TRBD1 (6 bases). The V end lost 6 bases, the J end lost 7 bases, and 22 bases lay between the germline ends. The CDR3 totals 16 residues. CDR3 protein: CASSPQGEGRRQPQHF. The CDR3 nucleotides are TGTGCCAGCAGCCCACAGGGAGAGGGCAGAAGGCAGCCCCAGCATTTT.

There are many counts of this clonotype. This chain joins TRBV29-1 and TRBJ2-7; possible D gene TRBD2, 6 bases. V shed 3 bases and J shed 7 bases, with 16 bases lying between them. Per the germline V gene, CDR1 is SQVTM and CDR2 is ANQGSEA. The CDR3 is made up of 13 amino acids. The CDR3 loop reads CSVEGLARREQYF. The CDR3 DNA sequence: TGCAGCGTTGAGGGACTCGCGCGTCGGGAGCAGTACTTC.

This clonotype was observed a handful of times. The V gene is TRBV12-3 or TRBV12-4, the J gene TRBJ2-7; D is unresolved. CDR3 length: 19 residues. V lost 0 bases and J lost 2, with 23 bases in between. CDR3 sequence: CASSLALMGAGDVTYEQYF. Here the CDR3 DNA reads TGTGCCAGCAGTTTAGCGCTAATGGGTGCTGGCGACGTAACCTACGAGCAGTACTTC.

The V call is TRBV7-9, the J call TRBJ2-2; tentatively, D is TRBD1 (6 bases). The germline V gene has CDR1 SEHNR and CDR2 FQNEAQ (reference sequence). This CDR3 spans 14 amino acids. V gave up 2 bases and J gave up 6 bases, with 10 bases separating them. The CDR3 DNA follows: TGTGCCAGCAGCTTATCCAGACAGGCCGGGGAGCTGTTTTTT. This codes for CASSLSRQAGELFF. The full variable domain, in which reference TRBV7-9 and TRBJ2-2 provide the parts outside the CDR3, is DTGVSQNPRHKITKRGQNVTFRCDPISEHNRLYWYRQTLGQGPEFLTYFQNEAQLEKSRLLSDRFSAERPKGSFSTLEIQRTEQGDSAMYLCASSLSRQAGELFFGEGSRLTVL.